A single TCR beta chain is shown here with its context. Measured with immunoSEQ multiplex PCR; TCRdb has only the in-frame clones, and not every one. The table lists 250,000 to 300,000 clones, roughly 80% of them singletons. This sample was included in a study of control samples from healthy donors and cancer patients. The CDR3 is 16 residues long. With 1 base removed from V and 8 bases from J, the gap between germline ends came to 20 bases. From germline, CDR1 is SEHNR and CDR2 FQNEAQ (reference sequence). The origin of this receptor is a woman in her sixties with lung cancer. The chain recombines TRBV7-9 with TRBJ1-2; D possibly corresponds to TRBD1 (5 bases). The sequenced sample consisted of PBMCs. CDR3 sequence (DNA): TGTGCCAGCAGCTTAGGCTCCGGGACTCAAGTCAGGGGCTACACCTTC. Encoded protein: CASSLGSGTQVRGYTF.